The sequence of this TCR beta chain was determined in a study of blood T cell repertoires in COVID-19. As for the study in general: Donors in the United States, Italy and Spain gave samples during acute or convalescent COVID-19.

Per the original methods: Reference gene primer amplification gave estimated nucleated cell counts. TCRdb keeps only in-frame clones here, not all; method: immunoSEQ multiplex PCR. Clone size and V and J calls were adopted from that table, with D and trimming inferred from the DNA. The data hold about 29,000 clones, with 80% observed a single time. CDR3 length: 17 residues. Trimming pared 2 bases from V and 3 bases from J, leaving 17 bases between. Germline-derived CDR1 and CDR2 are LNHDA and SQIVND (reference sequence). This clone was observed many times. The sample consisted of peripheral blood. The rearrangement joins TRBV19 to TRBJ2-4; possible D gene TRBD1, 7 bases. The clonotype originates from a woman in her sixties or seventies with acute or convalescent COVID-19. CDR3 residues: CASSISPAGGGKNIQYF. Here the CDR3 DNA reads TGTGCCAGTAGTATAAGCCCCGCAGGGGGAGGCAAAAACATTCAGTACTTC.